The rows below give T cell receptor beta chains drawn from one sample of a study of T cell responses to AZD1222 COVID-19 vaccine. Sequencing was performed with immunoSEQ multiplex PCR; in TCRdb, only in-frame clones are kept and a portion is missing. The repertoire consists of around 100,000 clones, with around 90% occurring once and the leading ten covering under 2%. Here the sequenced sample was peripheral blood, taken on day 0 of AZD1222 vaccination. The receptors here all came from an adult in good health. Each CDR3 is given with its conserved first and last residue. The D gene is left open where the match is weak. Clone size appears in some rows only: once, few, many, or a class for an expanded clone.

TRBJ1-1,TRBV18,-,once,TGTGCCAGCTCACCGAATGGTGGGGGCACTGAAGCTTTCTTT,CASSPNGGGTEAFF
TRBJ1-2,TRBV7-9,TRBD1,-,TGTGCCAGCAGCTACAGGGGGCACTATGGCTACACCTTC,CASSYRGHYGYTF
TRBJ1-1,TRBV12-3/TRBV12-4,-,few,TGTGCCAGCAGCCCACAGGGGAACACTGAAGCTTTCTTT,CASSPQGNTEAFF
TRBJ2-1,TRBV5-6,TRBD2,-,TGTGCCAGCAGCTTGGCCATAGGACTAGCGGGAGACAATGAGCAGTTCTTC,CASSLAIGLAGDNEQFF
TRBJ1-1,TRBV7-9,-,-,TGTGCCAGCAGCCGCTACCAGGGATCGAACACTGAAGCTTTCTTT,CASSRYQGSNTEAFF
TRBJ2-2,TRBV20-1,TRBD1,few,TGCAGTGCTAGTATTAAGACAGGGGGCGTCGGGGAGCTGTTTTTT,CSASIKTGGVGELFF
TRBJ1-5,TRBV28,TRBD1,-,TGTGCCAGCAGTTTATGCCGGGAGGGACAGGGACTTTATAGCAATCAGCCCCAGCATTTT,CASSLCREGQGLYSNQPQHF
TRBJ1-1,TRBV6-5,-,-,TGTGCCAGCAGTTACTCAGGGGGAGGGGGGACTGAAGCTTTCTTT,CASSYSGGGGTEAFF
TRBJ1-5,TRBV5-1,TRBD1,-,TGCGCCAGCAGCCTGGGACAGGGAAACAATCAGCCCCAGCATTTT,CASSLGQGNNQPQHF
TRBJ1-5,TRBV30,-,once,TGTGCCTGGAGTGTATCTATGAGCAATCAGCCCCAGCATTTT,CAWSVSMSNQPQHF
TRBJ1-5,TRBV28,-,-,TGTGCCAGCAGTTGGGGGGCGAGGAGTAGTCAGCCCCAGCATTTT,CASSWGARSSQPQHF
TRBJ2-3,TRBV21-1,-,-,TGTGCCAGCAGCACCCGCCCGCCGACAGGGTCCCCAGATACGCAGTATTTT,CASSTRPPTGSPDTQYF
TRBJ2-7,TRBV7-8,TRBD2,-,TGTGCCAGCAGCCTTCCGGAGCGGGGTTCGCCCTACGAGCAGTACTTC,CASSLPERGSPYEQYF
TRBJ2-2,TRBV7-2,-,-,TGTGCCAGCAGCTCGGTATGGACGGTGAACACCGGGGAGCTGTTTTTT,CASSSVWTVNTGELFF
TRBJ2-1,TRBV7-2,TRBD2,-,TGTGCCAGCAGCTTCGTCTGGCGGGAGGACAATGAGCAGTTCTTC,CASSFVWREDNEQFF
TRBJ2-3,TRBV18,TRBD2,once,TGTGCCAGCTCACCAGGCGGGAGGGAGTCGGATACGCAGTATTTT,CASSPGGRESDTQYF
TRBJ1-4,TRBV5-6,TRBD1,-,TGTGCCAGCAGCCCCAGGGGGCGACGGTCAAGGGATGAAAAACTGTTTTTT,CASSPRGRRSRDEKLFF
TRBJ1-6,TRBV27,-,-,TGTGCCAGCAGTTTGGGCACTAATAATTCACCCCTCCACTTT,CASSLGTNNSPLHF
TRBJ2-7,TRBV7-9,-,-,TGTGCCAGCAGCTTAAACCCGTACTCCTACGAGCAGTACTTC,CASSLNPYSYEQYF
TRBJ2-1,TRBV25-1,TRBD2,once,TGTGCCAGCAGTGCCAGCGGGGCGGGTGAGCAGTTCTTC,CASSASGAGEQFF
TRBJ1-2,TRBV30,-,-,TGTGCCTGGAGTCTTACCCTCCGGGGGGCTGGACATGGCTACACCTTC,CAWSLTLRGAGHGYTF
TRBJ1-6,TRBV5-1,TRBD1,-,TGCGCCAGCAGGACTACCGGGACAGCCCATTCACCCCTCCACTTT,CASRTTGTAHSPLHF
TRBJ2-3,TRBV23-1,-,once,TGCGCCAGCAGTCCCCCAGACCGTTACACAGATACGCAGTATTTT,CASSPPDRYTDTQYF
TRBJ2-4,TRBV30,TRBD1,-,TGTGCCTGGGGTGGGACAGGTGTAGCCAAAAACATTCAGTACTTC,CAWGGTGVAKNIQYF
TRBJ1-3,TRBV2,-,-,TGTGCCAGCAGTGGGGGTCTCTCTGGAAACACCATATATTTT,CASSGGLSGNTIYF
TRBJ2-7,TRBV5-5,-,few,TGTGCCAGCAGTAGGGTTTCCTACGAGCAGTACTTC,CASSRVSYEQYF
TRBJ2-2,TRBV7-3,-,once,TGTGCCAGCAGCCCAGGTTCAGGGGGGGCGAACACCGGGGAGCTGTTTTTT,CASSPGSGGANTGELFF
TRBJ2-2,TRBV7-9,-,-,TGTGCCAGCAGCTCGGGAGGGGGCAGGGGGCTGGCGAACACCGGGGAGCTGTTTTTT,CASSSGGGRGLANTGELFF
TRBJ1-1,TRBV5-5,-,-,TGTGCCAGCAGCTTGGCCACAGCCGCGAAAGGTACTGAAGCTTTCTTT,CASSLATAAKGTEAFF
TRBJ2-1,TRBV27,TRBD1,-,TGTGCCAGCAGTTTCAGGGGGCGGAGCAATGAGCAGTTCTTC,CASSFRGRSNEQFF
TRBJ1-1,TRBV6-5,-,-,TGTGCCAGCAGTTACTCGACGGTGAACACTGAAGCTTTCTTT,CASSYSTVNTEAFF
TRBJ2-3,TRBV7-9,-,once,TGTGCCAGCAGCTTAAATGTGGCCGTCACAGATACGCAGTATTTT,CASSLNVAVTDTQYF
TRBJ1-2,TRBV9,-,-,TGTGCCAGCAGCGTAGTACATAACTATGGCTACACCTTC,CASSVVHNYGYTF
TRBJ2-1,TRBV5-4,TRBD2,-,TGTGCCAGCAGCCTTAGCGGGAGCTCCTACAATGAGCAGTTCTTC,CASSLSGSSYNEQFF
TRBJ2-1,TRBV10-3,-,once,TGTGCCATCAGTGAGGCCGGGATTTCCTACAATGAGCAGTTCTTC,CAISEAGISYNEQFF
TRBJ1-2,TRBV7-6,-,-,TGTGCCAGCAGCCCGCGCCCGGGCCAGTCCTATGGCTACACCTTC,CASSPRPGQSYGYTF
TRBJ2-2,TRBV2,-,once,TGTGCCAGCAGCCGGCGAACCGGTGGGGAGCTGTTTTTT,CASSRRTGGELFF
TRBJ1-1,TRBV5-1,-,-,TGCGCCAGCAGCCTGGGCGGTAGCGACACTGAAGCTTTCTTT,CASSLGGSDTEAFF
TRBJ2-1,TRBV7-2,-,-,TGTGCCAGCAGCTTAGCCTCGGCCACCCGGGCCTGGAATGAGCAGTTCTTC,CASSLASATRAWNEQFF
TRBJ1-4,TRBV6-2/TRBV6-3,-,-,TGTGCCAGCGGCCGGGACGGCTCATGGAATGAAAAACTGTTTTTT,CASGRDGSWNEKLFF
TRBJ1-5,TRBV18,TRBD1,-,TGTGCCAGCTCACCACCACAGGGGGCCCAGCATTTT,CASSPPQGAQHF
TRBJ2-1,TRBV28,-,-,TGTGCCAGCACTCAACTAACTAGGAGCCCCTACAATGAGCAGTTCTTC,CASTQLTRSPYNEQFF
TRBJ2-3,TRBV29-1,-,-,TGCAGCGTGGGGGGCGTAACGGCCCACCCCGATACGCAGTATTTT,CSVGGVTAHPDTQYF
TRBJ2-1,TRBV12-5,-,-,TGTGCTAGTGGCCCCCCGGCAGGTCCCCTGGTCAATGAGCAGTTCTTC,CASGPPAGPLVNEQFF
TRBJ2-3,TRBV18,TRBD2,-,TGTGCCAGCTCACTGGGGACTAGCGGGAGGTCCCAGGCTACGCAGTATTTT,CASSLGTSGRSQATQYF
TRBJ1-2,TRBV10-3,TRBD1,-,TGTGCCATCAGTGAGTCAGCGACAGGGAGCTTAGATGGCTACACCTTC,CAISESATGSLDGYTF
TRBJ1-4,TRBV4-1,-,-,TGCGCCAGCAGCCAACACAGGGACCCTCGGACGGAAAAACTGTTTTTT,CASSQHRDPRTEKLFF
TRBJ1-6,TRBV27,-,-,TGTGCCAGCAGTTTGGAAGCGGGCATTTCACCCCTCCACTTT,CASSLEAGISPLHF
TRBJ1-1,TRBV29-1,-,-,TGCAGCGTCGTACAGGGTTCGAACACTGAAGCTTTCTTT,CSVVQGSNTEAFF
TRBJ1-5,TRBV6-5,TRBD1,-,TGTGCCAGCAGAATGACAGGGGGCAATCAGCCCCAGCATTTT,CASRMTGGNQPQHF
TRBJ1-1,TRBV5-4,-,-,TGTGCCAGCAGCTTTAGAGGGAGCACTGAAGCTTTCTTT,CASSFRGSTEAFF
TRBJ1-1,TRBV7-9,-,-,TGTGCCAGCAGGGCGGGACTCTCGAACACTGAAGCTTTCTTT,CASRAGLSNTEAFF
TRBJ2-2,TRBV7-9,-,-,TGTGCCAGCAGCGTCCCACGGGTAGCCGGGGAGCTGTTTTTT,CASSVPRVAGELFF
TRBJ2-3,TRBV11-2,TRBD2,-,TGTGCCAGCAGCTTATTCCGGGAGGGGGGCATGGATACGCAGTATTTT,CASSLFREGGMDTQYF
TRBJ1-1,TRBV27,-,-,TGTGCCAGCAGATTAGGTATAGGGGAAGCTTTCTTT,CASRLGIGEAFF
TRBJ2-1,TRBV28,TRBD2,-,TGTGCCAGCAGTTCAGCGGGGACCTACAATGAGCAGTTCTTC,CASSSAGTYNEQFF
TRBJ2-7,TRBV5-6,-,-,TGTGCCAGCAGCTTGAACGGAGGGAAATACGAGCAGTACTTC,CASSLNGGKYEQYF
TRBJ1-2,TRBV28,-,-,TGTGCCAGCAGTTTGGGCACGGATGATGGCTACACCTTC,CASSLGTDDGYTF
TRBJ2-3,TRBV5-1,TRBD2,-,TGCGCCAGCAGCCCTGGACTAGCGTCGGATACGCAGTATTTT,CASSPGLASDTQYF